This is a list of T cell receptor beta chains from one sample in a study of T cell responses to AZD1222 COVID-19 vaccine. Sequencing used immunoSEQ multiplex PCR; TCRdb keeps in-frame clones, though not all of them. The sample has under 200,000 clones, approximately 93% seen once. This specimen consisted of peripheral blood, obtained on day 0 of AZD1222 vaccination. The receptors come from an adult in good health. CDR3s include the opening cysteine and the closing phenylalanine or tryptophan. The order of the fields is clone size, V gene, D gene, J gene, CDR3 DNA, CDR3 protein. The D gene is left open where the match is weak. Clone size is given for some rows only: seen once, a few or many times, or a class if the clone is expanded.

-	TRBV27	TRBD1	TRBJ1-1	TGTGCCAGCAGTTTATTGGGTGGACAGGGGTGGGTGAACACTGAAGCTTTCTTT	CASSLLGGQGWVNTEAFF
-	TRBV10-1	-	TRBJ1-5	TGCGCCAGTTCCATCGGCAATCAGCCCCAGCATTTT	CASSIGNQPQHF
-	TRBV10-2	-	TRBJ2-7	TGCGCCAGCAGTGAGTCCCCCGGAGGCTACGAGCAGTACTTC	CASSESPGGYEQYF
-	TRBV4-1	-	TRBJ1-6	TGCGCCAGCAGGGGAAGCTCCTATAATTCACCCCTCCACTTT	CASRGSSYNSPLHF
-	TRBV5-8	-	TRBJ1-3	TGTGCCAGCAGCTTGTACGTTGGAAACACCATATATTTT	CASSLYVGNTIYF
-	TRBV27	-	TRBJ1-2	TGTGCCAGCAGTTTCCTTGGGCAGGGACCTCGTGGCTACACCTTC	CASSFLGQGPRGYTF
-	TRBV4-2	TRBD2	TRBJ2-5	TGTGCCAGCAGCCAAGCTAGCGGGAGGGCCTCGGAGACCCAGTACTTC	CASSQASGRASETQYF
-	TRBV5-5	TRBD1	TRBJ1-3	TGTGCCAGCAGCTCGACAGGGGATCTAGGAAACACCATATATTTT	CASSSTGDLGNTIYF
-	TRBV28	-	TRBJ2-7	TGTGCCAGCAGATCCCCCTACGAGCAGTACTTC	CASRSPYEQYF
-	TRBV30	TRBD2	TRBJ2-3	TGTGCCTGGAGGGCTCTAGCGGGAGGCACAGATACGCAGTATTTT	CAWRALAGGTDTQYF
few	TRBV6-2/TRBV6-3	TRBD2	TRBJ2-7	TGTGCCAGCAGTTATCAGGCGGGAGGGCCGGGACAGTACTTC	CASSYQAGGPGQYF